This T cell receptor (beta chain) was identified in a study of blood T cell repertoires in COVID-19. Per germline, CDR1 SGHTS and CDR2 YDEGEE. With 3 bases clipped from V and 6 bases from J, the junction kept 11 bases outside the gene matches. CDR3 length: 15 residues. Original processing methods: Reference gene primer amplification gave estimated nucleated cell counts. This table comes from immunoSEQ multiplex PCR, and its TCRdb copy is limited to in-frame clones, with some not included. That table supplies the V and J calls and clone size; D and trimming were determined from the DNA. The sample records 50,000 to 60,000 clones, approximately 85% being singletons.

The receptor's source is a human donor in a cohort sampled during active COVID-19. The V and J genes are TRBV5-8 and TRBJ2-5, with 7 bases matching TRBD1. The sample taken for sequencing was peripheral blood. The chain's CDR3 is CASSSDGQAVKTQYF. The CDR3 bases are TGTGCCAGCAGCTCAGATGGACAGGCCGTCAAGACCCAGTACTTC.